Following are 26 T cell receptor beta chains from one sample sequenced in a study of blood T cell repertoires in COVID-19. The data were produced by immunoSEQ multiplex PCR, yet TCRdb's version contains in-frame clones alone and is incomplete. In the table there are around 170,000 clones, over 75% of which are singletons. The sequenced sample was peripheral blood. The receptor set was obtained from a man between 65 and 85 years old who had recovered from COVID-19.

This chain links TRBV7-8 with TRBJ2-5; D is unresolved. With 3 bases removed from V and 9 bases from J, the gap between germline ends came to 8 bases. The CDR3 totals 11 residues. The germline CDR1 and CDR2 sequences are SGHVS and FQNEAQ. The CDR3 DNA is TGTGCCAGCAGCTTGTTCTCCCCCCAGTACTTC. Protein sequence: CASSLFSPQYF.

This sequence joins TRBV10-3 and TRBJ2-7, with D possibly being TRBD2 (6 bases). Germline loops: CDR1 ENHRY, CDR2 SYGVKD. This CDR3 comprises 12 residues. V dropped 6 bases and J dropped 3 bases, with 9 bases sitting between them. This chain's CDR3 is CAIRSSGYEQYF. DNA of the CDR3: TGTGCCATCAGGAGTAGCGGCTACGAGCAGTACTTC.

J is TRBJ2-7 and V is TRBV18, with 7 positions matching TRBD1. The germline V gene has CDR1 KGHSH and CDR2 LQKENI. The V gene end was trimmed by 5 bases and the J gene end by 1 base; junction bases not matched to a gene: 11. The CDR3 length is 16 residues. The CDR3 is CASSKETGISSYEQYF. In DNA, the CDR3 is TGTGCCAGCTCAAAGGAGACAGGGATTTCTTCCTACGAGCAGTACTTC.

This chain joins TRBV6-1 and TRBJ2-3; weak D call: TRBD2 (6 bases). V shed 3 bases and J shed 4 bases, with 14 bases lying between them. This CDR3 has 15 residues. The germline V gene has CDR1 MNHNS and CDR2 SASEGT. The CDR3 sequence is CASSDTQGGSDTQYF. CDR3 DNA: TGTGCCAGCAGTGACACCCAGGGAGGCTCAGATACGCAGTATTTT.

This chain uses TRBV5-4 with TRBJ1-2; the D gene is possibly TRBD1 (6 bases). The CDR3 contains 15 residues. Germline V lookup: CDR1 SGHNT, CDR2 YYREEE (reference sequence). Deletions cut 0 bases from V and 9 bases from J, with 18 bases between. CDR3 region: CASSLVAQQGGSYTF. The CDR3 coding sequence is TGTGCCAGCAGCTTGGTGGCGCAACAGGGAGGGAGCTACACCTTC.

The rearrangement links TRBV27 to TRBJ2-3, with TRBD2 identical over 7 bases. Per germline, CDR1 MNHEY and CDR2 SMNVEV (reference sequence). The V gene end was trimmed by 2 bases and the J gene end by 1 base; junction bases not matched to a gene: 3. This CDR3 is 15 amino acids long. The CDR3 DNA follows: TGTGCCAGCAGTTTACGGGGGAGGGGCACAGATACGCAGTATTTT. Translating it yields CASSLRGRGTDTQYF.

The CDR3 sequence is CASSERTGDLYEQYF. The CDR3 DNA reads as TGTGCCAGTAGTGAGCGGACAGGGGATCTCTACGAGCAGTACTTC. This sequence joins TRBV19 and TRBJ2-7; TRBD1 agrees at 9 bases. Trimming at V came to 5 bases and at J to 3 bases, leaving 8 bases not matched to a gene. CDR1 is LNHDA and CDR2 is SQIVND in the germline V gene (reference sequence). CDR3 length: 15 residues.

Only one count was recorded for this clone. The CDR3 reads CATSRDPAGTSEEAFF. For the CDR3, the DNA is TGTGCCACCAGCAGAGATCCCGCCGGGACTTCAGAAGAAGCTTTCTTT. J is TRBJ1-1 and V is TRBV15; the D gene is possibly TRBD1 (5 bases). Trimming cost V 0 bases and J 8 bases, with 19 bases left between them. The CDR3 loop spans 16 amino acids. CDR1 and CDR2 from the germline V gene are LNHNV and YYDKDF (reference sequence). Looking up the rest from reference TRBV15 and TRBJ1-1 gives the full variable domain: DAMVIQNPRYQVTQFGKPVTLSCSQTLNHNVMYWYQQKSSQAPKLLFHYYDKDFNNEADTPDNFQSRRPNTSFCFLDIRSPGLGDTAMYLCATSRDPAGTSEEAFFGQGTRLTVV.

The chain uses TRBV27 and TRBJ2-2, with 9 positions matching TRBD2. CDR1 and CDR2 (germline): MNHEY, SMNVEV (reference sequence). The V segment lost 3 bases and the J segment 4 bases; nucleotides outside the gene matches: 0. There are 14 residues in the CDR3. CDR3 coding DNA: TGTGCCAGCAGTTTTAGCGGGAGCACCGGGGAGCTGTTTTTT. Its translation is CASSFSGSTGELFF.

The J gene is TRBJ2-7, the V gene TRBV10-1; 12 positions agree with TRBD2. V was pared by 3 bases and J by 2 bases, with 5 bases of the junction left unmatched. The CDR3 loop spans 16 amino acids. Germline V gene sequence: CDR1 WNHNN, CDR2 SYGVQD (reference sequence). CDR3: CASSDHGLAGTYEQYF. The CDR3 nucleotides are TGCGCCAGCAGTGACCACGGACTAGCGGGGACCTACGAGCAGTACTTC.

The rearrangement uses TRBV30 and TRBJ1-4; 11 bases agree with TRBD1. This CDR3 spans 14 amino acids. The ends lost 3 bases at V and 9 bases at J; junction bases unmatched: 6. CDR1 and CDR2 (germline): GTSNPN, SVGIG (reference sequence). The CDR3 reads CAWRKGQGEQKLFF. The DNA for the CDR3 is TGTGCCTGGAGGAAGGGACAGGGGGAACAAAAACTGTTTTTT.

Regarding this clone: This specimen includes other DNA sequences encoding the same CDR3. This chain connects TRBV11-2 to TRBJ1-1; 11 bases fit TRBD1. Germline V gene data show CDR1 as SGHAT and CDR2 as FQNNGV. The CDR3 spans 15 residues. Unmatched junction bases numbered 5, after V lost 3 bases and J lost 5 bases. The CDR3 protein is CASSFGTGGKTEAFF. The CDR3 DNA follows: TGTGCCAGCAGCTTCGGGACAGGGGGGAAGACTGAAGCTTTCTTT.

The chain is built from TRBV5-4 and TRBJ2-3, with 9 bases identical to TRBD2. There are 17 residues in the CDR3. V lost 1 base, J lost 0 bases, and 6 bases stayed unmatched. Germline V gene data show CDR1 as SGHNT and CDR2 as YYREEE (reference sequence). DNA of the CDR3: TGTGCCAGCAGCTTGTGGGCGGGAGGGCCAAGCACAGATACGCAGTATTTT. As protein: CASSLWAGGPSTDTQYF.

This sequence joins TRBV11-2 and TRBJ2-1; no definite D call. This CDR3 has 14 residues. Germline V gene lookup returns CDR1 SGHAT and CDR2 FQNNGV. V dropped 1 base and J dropped 9 bases, with 13 bases sitting between them. CDR3 bases: TGTGCCAGCAGCTTAGGGATTAGCTCCTCTGAGCAGTTCTTC. This gives the protein CASSLGISSSEQFF.

The rearrangement uses TRBV25-1 and TRBJ1-1; D uncertain. The CDR3 runs to 15 residues. The germline gives CDR1 MGHDK, CDR2 SYGVNS. Between the trimmed V and J ends, which lost 7 bases and 5 bases, there was a span of 20 bases. CDR3 in amino acids: CASKETSTWETEAFF. CDR3 sequence (DNA): TGTGCCAGCAAAGAGACTTCTACTTGGGAGACTGAAGCTTTCTTT.

The chain uses TRBV3-1 (or the pseudogene TRBV3-2) and TRBJ2-1; D is perhaps TRBD2 (5 bases). Germline CDR1 and CDR2: LGHDT and YNNKEL (reference sequence). The V end was cut by 6 bases, the J end by 0 bases, with 21 bases between. This CDR3 is built from 18 residues. The CDR3: CASRAPAGGSSSYNEQFF. CDR3 DNA: TGTGCCAGCAGGGCCCCGGCAGGAGGTTCCAGCTCCTACAATGAGCAGTTCTTC.

This clone was observed a handful of times. The chain carries TRBV2 and TRBJ2-7; 7 bases align to TRBD1. V shed 5 bases, J shed 5 bases, and the junction held 9 bases outside the gene matches. The CDR3 length is 14 residues. Germline CDR1 reads SNHLY; CDR2 reads FYNNEI. This CDR3 reads CASSPTGQGDEQYF. In DNA form, the CDR3 reads TGTGCCAGCAGTCCAACAGGCCAGGGGGACGAGCAGTACTTC.

V gene TRBV6-1 combines with J gene TRBJ2-1, with TRBD2 as a possible D gene (6 bases). The CDR3 contains 16 residues. Germline V gene sequence: CDR1 MNHNS, CDR2 SASEGT. V was cut by 0 bases and J by 9 bases, with 18 bases left in between. CDR3 residues: CASSEAERVQTGEQFF. In nucleotides, the CDR3 is TGTGCCAGCAGTGAAGCTGAGCGGGTGCAAACCGGTGAGCAGTTCTTC.

This clone was counted between two and nine times. In DNA, the CDR3 is TGTGCCAGCAGCGCGGGACTCTCTGGAAACACCATATATTTT. Its translation is CASSAGLSGNTIYF. This chain connects TRBV2 to TRBJ1-3, with D perhaps matching TRBD1 (5 bases). The CDR3 runs 14 residues. The V gene's germline CDR1 is SNHLY and CDR2 FYNNEI. Trimming removed 6 bases at V and 0 bases at J, with 9 bases between.

This chain links TRBV7-9 with TRBJ2-1; the match to TRBD2 covers 9 bases. Trimming took 5 bases from V and 9 from J; bases not matched to a gene: 17. Per germline, CDR1 SEHNR and CDR2 FQNEAQ (reference sequence). The CDR3 is made up of 17 amino acids. The CDR3 is CASSPPPRLAVGAEQFF. As DNA, the CDR3 is TGTGCCAGCAGCCCTCCGCCCCGACTAGCGGTGGGCGCTGAGCAGTTCTTC. The entire variable domain, with the rest obtained from reference TRBV7-9 and TRBJ2-1, is as follows: DTGVSQNPRHKITKRGQNVTFRCDPISEHNRLYWYRQTLGQGPEFLTYFQNEAQLEKSRLLSDRFSAERPKGSFSTLEIQRTEQGDSAMYLCASSPPPRLAVGAEQFFGPGTRLTVL.

This chain connects TRBV30 to TRBJ2-4, with a possible D match to TRBD2 (7 bases). The ends were cut back, 5 bases at V and 6 bases at J, with 17 bases in the middle. The CDR3 loop spans 14 amino acids. Per germline, CDR1 GTSNPN and CDR2 SVGIG (reference sequence). CDR3 sequence: CAWATPGGANIQYF. In DNA, the CDR3 is TGTGCCTGGGCAACTCCTGGGGGGGCAAACATTCAGTACTTC.

The rearrangement links TRBV10-3 to TRBJ1-5; D uncertain. Germline V lookup: CDR1 ENHRY, CDR2 SYGVKD. V was trimmed by 8 bases and J by 0 bases, leaving 8 bases between them. This CDR3 contains 13 residues. DNA for the CDR3: TGTGCCATCCGCCAACATAGCAATCAGCCCCAGCATTTT. Translating gives CAIRQHSNQPQHF.

This chain's CDR3 is CASSLQGVSGNTIYF. CDR3 coding DNA: TGCGCCAGCAGCCTACAGGGGGTCTCTGGAAACACCATATATTTT. The chain couples TRBV5-1 to TRBJ1-3, with TRBD1 identical over 8 bases. CDR1 and CDR2 (germline): SGHRS, YFSETQ. Trimming took 4 bases from V and 0 from J; bases not matched to a gene: 3. This CDR3 region has 15 residues. The full variable domain, completed using reference TRBV5-1 and TRBJ1-3, is KAGVTQTPRYLIKTRGQQVTLSCSPISGHRSVSWYQQTPGQGLQFLFEYFSETQRNKGNFPGRFSGRQFSNSRSEMNVSTLELGDSALYLCASSLQGVSGNTIYFGEGSWLTVV.

The chain recombines TRBV5-4 with TRBJ2-5; 11 bases align to TRBD1. Trimming at V came to 2 bases and at J to 1 base, leaving 4 bases not matched to a gene. Germline V gene lookup returns CDR1 SGHNT and CDR2 YYREEE (reference sequence). This CDR3 has 16 residues. The CDR3 nucleotides are TGTGCCAGCAGCTTCAGGACAGGGGGCACCCAAGAGACCCAGTACTTC. Its translation: CASSFRTGGTQETQYF.

This clone occurred many times. V usage is TRBV19 and J usage is TRBJ2-1, with 14 bases identical to TRBD2. Unmatched junction bases numbered 9, after V lost 5 bases and J lost 9 bases. In germline, CDR1 is LNHDA, CDR2 SQIVND (reference sequence). This CDR3 spans 16 amino acids. CDR3 nucleotides: TGTGCCAGTAGTGGGACCGGGACTAGCGGGAGTATTGAGCAGTTCTTC. It yields the protein CASSGTGTSGSIEQFF.

The rearrangement links TRBV9 to TRBJ1-1, with TRBD1 matching 8 bases. The CDR3 consists of 15 residues. Germline V lookup: CDR1 SGDLS, CDR2 YYNGEE. Trimming took 3 bases from V and 0 from J; bases not matched to a gene: 4. In DNA, the CDR3 is TGTGCCAGCAGCGCCCGACAGGGGATGAACACTGAAGCTTTCTTT. Its translation is CASSARQGMNTEAFF.